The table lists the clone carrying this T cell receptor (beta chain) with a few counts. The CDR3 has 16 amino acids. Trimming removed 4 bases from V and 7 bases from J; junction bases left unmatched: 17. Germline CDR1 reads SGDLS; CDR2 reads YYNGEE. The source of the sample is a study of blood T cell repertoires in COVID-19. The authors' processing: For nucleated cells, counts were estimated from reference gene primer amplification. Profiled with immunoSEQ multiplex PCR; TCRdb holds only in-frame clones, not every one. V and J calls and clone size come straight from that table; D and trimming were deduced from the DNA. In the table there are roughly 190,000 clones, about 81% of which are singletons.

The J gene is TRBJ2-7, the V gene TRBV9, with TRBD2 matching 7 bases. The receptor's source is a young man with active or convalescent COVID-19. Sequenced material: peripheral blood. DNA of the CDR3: TGTGCCAGCAGCCCCCAGCTAGCGGTCGATTACGAGGAGCAGTACTTC. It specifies CASSPQLAVDYEEQYF.